This entry features one TCR beta chain sequence. Clones were sequenced by immunoSEQ multiplex PCR, and TCRdb holds only the in-frame ones, with some missing. The sample yields 70,000 to 95,000 clones, approximately 92% seen once. This record belongs to a study of blood T cell repertoires in COVID-19. Across the study: Some COVID-19 samples were acute and others convalescent; all came from the United States, Italy and Spain.

The germline V gene has CDR1 MGHDK and CDR2 SYGVNS. With V trimmed by 6 bases and J by 8 bases, 14 bases remained unmatched. The CDR3 totals 17 residues. The material sequenced was peripheral blood. This receptor was taken from a woman aged 55-70 years with active COVID-19. The chain has TRBV25-1 and TRBJ2-1, with 12 bases fitting TRBD2. The CDR3 DNA is TGTGCCAGCAGCCCGAACCCCGGACTAGCGGGATCATATGAGCAGTTCTTC. Protein: CASSPNPGLAGSYEQFF. The whole variable domain, filled in from reference TRBV25-1 and TRBJ2-1, reads EADIYQTPRYLVIGTGKKITLECSQTMGHDKMYWYQQDPGMELHLIHYSYGVNSTEKGDLSSESTVSRIRTEHFPLTLESARPSHTSQYLCASSPNPGLAGSYEQFFGPGTRLTVL.